Following are 23 T cell receptor beta chains from one sample sequenced in a study of blood T cell repertoires in COVID-19. The method was immunoSEQ multiplex PCR; TCRdb's version includes in-frame clones alone and lacks a portion of them. The repertoire holds a few hundred thousand clones, with roughly 80% as singletons. Sequencing was carried out using peripheral blood. Every receptor here comes from a woman aged 45 to 65 with acute or convalescent COVID-19.

Here the CDR3 reads CASSSGGQGTDTQYF. The DNA for the CDR3 is TGTGCCAGCAGCTCCGGGGGGCAGGGAACAGATACGCAGTATTTT. J is TRBJ2-3 and V is TRBV5-4, with a possible D match to TRBD2 (7 bases). The CDR3 is 15 amino acids. Germline loops: CDR1 SGHNT, CDR2 YYREEE (reference sequence). The germline V and J ends were trimmed by 3 bases and 3 bases, with 14 bases remaining between them.

The chain is built from TRBV27 and TRBJ1-1, with D unresolved. The ends were cut back, 5 bases at V and 4 bases at J, with 14 bases in the middle. The CDR3 is 14 amino acids. Germline lookup yields CDR1 MNHEY and CDR2 SMNVEV (reference sequence). CDR3 DNA sequence: TGTGCCAGCAGTCCGGGAGTCGGGCGCACTGAAGCTTTCTTT. Its translation is CASSPGVGRTEAFF.

This chain joins TRBV30 and TRBJ1-4; D may be TRBD1 (5 bases). This CDR3 has 14 amino acids. The V gene's germline CDR1 is GTSNPN and CDR2 SVGIG (reference sequence). Deletions cut 0 bases from V and 7 bases from J, with 12 bases between. Here the CDR3 reads CAWSVSGKGEKLFF. CDR3 DNA: TGTGCCTGGAGTGTATCAGGGAAGGGTGAAAAACTGTTTTTT.

The gene calls are TRBV29-1 and TRBJ2-1; D possibly corresponds to TRBD2 (6 bases). Germline loops: CDR1 SQVTM, CDR2 ANQGSEA. V lost 5 bases to trimming and J lost 8 bases, with 28 bases between them. The CDR3 runs to 17 residues. The CDR3 region has the DNA TGCAGCGTTTCGGAGGTCTGGCGGGGAAGAAGTGGAGATGAGCAGTTCTTC. Amino acids: CSVSEVWRGRSGDEQFF.

CDR3 loop: CASSRGHYGYTF. CDR3 DNA sequence: TGTGCCAGCAGTAGGGGCCACTATGGCTACACCTTC. The chain employs TRBV25-1 and TRBJ1-2, with D possibly matching TRBD1 (5 bases). Germline assignment: CDR1 MGHDK and CDR2 SYGVNS. V was clipped by 5 bases and J by 3 bases, with 7 bases between them. This CDR3 region has 12 residues.

The J gene is TRBJ2-1, the V gene TRBV7-8; 7 nucleotides line up with TRBD1. After removal of 5 bases from V and 5 bases from J, the junction contained 3 bases not matched to a gene. Per germline, CDR1 SGHVS and CDR2 FQNEAQ. CDR3 length equals 13 residues. The CDR3 nucleotides are TGTGCCAGCAGCACGGGACAGAACAATGAGCAGTTCTTC. Protein sequence: CASSTGQNNEQFF. The full variable domain, its missing parts supplied by reference TRBV7-8 and TRBJ2-1, is GAGVSQSPRYKVAKRGQDVALRCDPISGHVSLFWYQQALGQGPEFLTYFQNEAQLDKSGLPSDRFFAERPEGSVSTLKIQRTQQEDSAVYLCASSTGQNNEQFFGPGTRLTVL.

The genes are TRBV9 and TRBJ2-5; 7 nucleotides align to TRBD2. The CDR3 length is 15 residues. CDR1 is SGDLS, CDR2 YYNGEE, per germline. J was trimmed by 5 bases and V by 6 bases; bases with no gene match: 13. The CDR3 nucleotides read TGTGCCAGCACCAGAGCCGGGACTACCCGGGAGACCCAGTACTTC. The encoded protein is CASTRAGTTRETQYF.

The chain is built from TRBV4-2 and TRBJ2-2; 11 bases are a match to TRBD2. Trimming removed 2 bases from V and 0 bases from J; junction bases left unmatched: 8. The CDR3 loop spans 19 amino acids. Germline CDR1 reads LGHNA; CDR2 reads YNFKEQ. CDR3 sequence: CASSQPPSLAGANTGELFF. CDR3 nucleotide sequence: TGTGCCAGCAGCCAACCTCCCTCACTAGCGGGGGCGAACACCGGGGAGCTGTTTTTT.

The V and J genes are TRBV28 and TRBJ2-3; D might be TRBD1 (5 bases). CDR3 length: 18 amino acids. Per germline, CDR1 MDHEN and CDR2 SYDVKM. V lost 8 bases and J 1 base, leaving 25 bases between the germline ends. This CDR3 reads CASGVRAPSMTGTDTQYF. The CDR3 nucleotides read TGTGCCAGCGGTGTTAGGGCGCCTAGTATGACAGGCACAGATACGCAGTATTTT.

The gene calls are TRBV13 and TRBJ2-5, with 7 positions matching TRBD2. CDR3 length: 15 amino acids. Germline CDR1 is PRHDT and CDR2 is FYEKMQ (reference sequence). The J segment lost 5 bases and the V segment lost 0 bases, leaving 6 bases of the junction unmatched. For the CDR3, the DNA is TGTGCCAGCAGCTTAGGCCAACTAGCGTTGGAGACCCAGTACTTC. Protein product: CASSLGQLALETQYF.

This clone was seen only a few times. The rearrangement joins TRBV4-1 to TRBJ1-3; maybe TRBD1 (5 bases). CDR3 length equals 16 residues. V was trimmed by 2 bases and J by 0 bases, leaving 11 bases between them. The germline CDR1 and CDR2 sequences are MGHRA and YSYEKL. CDR3 residues: CASSQFLGASGNTIYF. CDR3 nucleotides: TGCGCCAGCAGCCAATTTCTAGGGGCCTCTGGAAACACCATATATTTT.

This chain links TRBV27 with TRBJ1-2; a weak D match, TRBD1 (5 bases). This CDR3 has 14 residues. Trimming removed 1 base at V and 7 bases at J, with 13 bases between. CDR1 is MNHEY and CDR2 is SMNVEV in the germline V gene (reference sequence). The CDR3 DNA follows: TGTGCCAGCAGTTTATATTCAGGGCGGGGTGGCTACACCTTC. Translation gives CASSLYSGRGGYTF.

The chain has TRBV9 and TRBJ1-1; D is unclear. The CDR3 is 15 amino acids. The V end lost 2 bases, the J end lost 4 bases, and 15 bases lay between the germline ends. The germline gives CDR1 SGDLS, CDR2 YYNGEE. In DNA form, the CDR3 reads TGTGCCAGCAGCGTTGGCCAGACCGGAGGCACTGAAGCTTTCTTT. Its translation: CASSVGQTGGTEAFF.

The genes are TRBV15 and TRBJ2-3; TRBD2 is a possible D gene (5 bases). Germline V gene lookup returns CDR1 LNHNV and CDR2 YYDKDF (reference sequence). The CDR3 extends over 15 amino acids. The ends were cut back, 1 base at V and 6 bases at J, with 14 bases in the middle. The CDR3 sequence: CATSRGTQSWDTQYF. DNA for the CDR3: TGTGCCACCAGCAGAGGGACTCAAAGCTGGGATACGCAGTATTTT.

This clone was picked up a small number of times. This chain uses TRBV10-3 with TRBJ1-6; D perhaps matches TRBD1 (5 bases). V gave up 6 bases and J gave up 4 bases, with 7 bases separating them. CDR3 length: 13 residues. CDR1 ENHRY and CDR2 SYGVKD come from the germline V gene. The CDR3 sequence is CAIRTEYNSPLHF. CDR3 in DNA: TGTGCCATCAGGACAGAGTATAATTCACCCCTCCACTTT.

This clone was observed a handful of times. The rearrangement uses TRBV12-3 or TRBV12-4 and TRBJ2-2; maybe TRBD1 (6 bases). CDR3 length: 12 residues. The germline V and J ends were trimmed by 6 bases and 7 bases, with 9 bases remaining between them. The CDR3 here is CASRSDSGELFF. The CDR3 DNA reads as TGTGCCAGCAGGTCGGACAGCGGGGAGCTGTTTTTT.

The gene calls are TRBV24-1 and TRBJ1-1; maybe TRBD1 (6 bases). The germline gives CDR1 KGHDR, CDR2 SFDVKD. V shed 4 bases and J shed 3 bases, with 14 bases lying between them. The CDR3 sequence is 15 residues long. The CDR3: CATSDPSTGDTEAFF. CDR3 bases: TGTGCCACCAGTGACCCTTCGACAGGAGACACTGAAGCTTTCTTT.

This sequence joins TRBV7-2 and TRBJ2-7; no clear D. This CDR3 comprises 13 residues. V dropped 1 base and J dropped 3 bases, with 7 bases sitting between them. Looked up from germline, CDR1 is SGHTA and CDR2 is FQGNSA. As DNA, the CDR3 is TGTGCCAGCAGCTTAGGGCCAAGCTACGAGCAGTACTTC. As protein: CASSLGPSYEQYF.

The gene calls are TRBV10-2 and TRBJ2-2; a possible D gene is TRBD2 (7 bases). V gave up 6 bases and J gave up 3 bases, with 14 bases separating them. Germline CDR1 and CDR2: WSHSY and SAAADI. The length of the CDR3 is 15 residues. As DNA, the CDR3 is TGCGCCAGCAGAAGGGGGAGGGCGGACACCGGGGAGCTGTTTTTT. Its protein is CASRRGRADTGELFF.

This clone is a singleton in its sample. The chain couples TRBV18 to TRBJ2-3, with D possibly TRBD2 on 5 matching bases. Between the trimmed V and J ends, which lost 8 bases and 5 bases, there was a span of 11 bases. CDR3 length equals 12 residues. Germline CDR1 and CDR2: KGHSH and LQKENI. Here the CDR3 DNA reads TGTGCCAGCGCGGCCGGGGAAGATACGCAGTATTTT. Encoded protein: CASAAGEDTQYF.

The chain joins TRBV11-2 to TRBJ1-3; D remains ambiguous. This CDR3 is 13 amino acids long. Germline values: CDR1 SGHAT, CDR2 FQNNGV. V was shortened by 5 bases and J by 3 bases, with 8 bases between the two germline ends. The CDR3 nucleotides read TGTGCCAGCAGCCCAGGAGGTGGAAACACCATATATTTT. Residues: CASSPGGGNTIYF.

This chain joins TRBV7-2 and TRBJ2-2; 8 positions agree with TRBD2. With 4 bases clipped from V and 0 bases from J, the junction kept 1 base outside the gene matches. CDR1 SGHTA and CDR2 FQGNSA come from the germline V gene. The CDR3 runs to 15 residues. This chain's CDR3 is CASSYSGANTGELFF. The CDR3 DNA reads as TGTGCCAGCAGCTATAGCGGGGCGAACACCGGGGAGCTGTTTTTT. The full variable domain, with the rest looked up from reference TRBV7-2 and TRBJ2-2, is GAGVSQSPSNKVTEKGKDVELRCDPISGHTALYWYRQSLGQGLEFLIYFQGNSAPDKSGLPSDRFSAERTGGSVSTLTIQRTQQEDSAVYLCASSYSGANTGELFFGEGSRLTVL.

The chain combines TRBV5-5 with TRBJ2-4; 7 bases map to TRBD2. J was trimmed by 0 bases and V by 4 bases; bases with no gene match: 13. The CDR3 loop spans 18 amino acids. Germline lookup yields CDR1 SGHKS and CDR2 YYEKEE (reference sequence). The CDR3 DNA reads as TGTGCCAGCAGCGGCCTCGGGGGGACCGTTTCAGCCAAAAACATTCAGTACTTC. Protein: CASSGLGGTVSAKNIQYF.